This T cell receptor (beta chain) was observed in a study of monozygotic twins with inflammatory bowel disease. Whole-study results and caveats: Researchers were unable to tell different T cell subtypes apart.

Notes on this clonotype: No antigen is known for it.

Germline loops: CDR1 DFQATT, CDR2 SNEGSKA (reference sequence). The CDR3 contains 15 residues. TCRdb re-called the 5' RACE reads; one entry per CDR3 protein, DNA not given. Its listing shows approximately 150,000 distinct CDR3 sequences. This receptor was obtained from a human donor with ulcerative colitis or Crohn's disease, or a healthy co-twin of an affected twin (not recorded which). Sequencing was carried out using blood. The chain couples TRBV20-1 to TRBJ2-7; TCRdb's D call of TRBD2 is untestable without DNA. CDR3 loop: CSARDRLAGDYEQYF.